This TCR beta chain was sequenced in a study of T cell responses to AZD1222 COVID-19 vaccine. The V end was cut by 5 bases, the J end by 2 bases, with 7 bases between. The CDR3 is 12 residues long. The germline V gene has CDR1 MNHEY and CDR2 SMNVEV (reference sequence). As to this clone: Its antigen is unidentified.

Overall study findings and caveats: Two doses of AZD1222 preceded a rise in Spike-specific TCR breadth and depth. Just a handful of people given AZD1222 tested seropositive at baseline.

Sequencing was performed with immunoSEQ multiplex PCR; in TCRdb, only in-frame clones are kept and a portion is missing. This sample has under 140,000 clones, with less than 95% found just once. Sequencing was performed on peripheral blood, taken 28 days after the second AZD1222 dose. The chain is built from TRBV27 and TRBJ2-7; D is unresolved. The receptor was isolated from an adult who received the AZD1222 COVID-19 vaccine. CDR3 protein: CASSPSPYEQYF. CDR3 in DNA: TGTGCCAGCAGTCCCTCTCCCTACGAGCAGTACTTC.